This is a list of T cell receptor beta chains from one sample in a study of T-cell reconstitution after alpha-beta-depleted transplantation in children. From the PCR reads, TCRdb called clonotypes with MiXCR, one entry per CDR3 protein. In the table there are approximately 83,000 distinct CDR3 sequences, roughly 8% of which are singletons. Source: PBMCs from the stem cell graft donor, taken from the stem cell graft. These receptors were taken from a human donor who donated a stem cell graft to a child with congenital amegakaryocytic thrombocytopenia. CDR3s include the opening cysteine and the closing phenylalanine or tryptophan. A D gene is named only where the DNA matches it firmly. The listing skips clone size in some rows; elsewhere it reads once, few, many or a size class.

D gene: .; J gene: TRBJ2-5; clone size: many; V gene: TRBV20-1; CDR3 DNA: TGCAGTGCTAGTCGAACAGGTCAAGAGACCCAGTACTTC; CDR3 protein: CSASRTGQETQYF
D gene: .; J gene: TRBJ1-2; clone size: many; V gene: TRBV5-1; CDR3 DNA: TGCGCCAGCAGCTTCGGACGGATTACTAACTATGGCTACACCTTC; CDR3 protein: CASSFGRITNYGYTF
D gene: TRBD2; J gene: TRBJ2-5; clone size: .; V gene: TRBV25-1; CDR3 DNA: TGTGCCAGCAGTTTACGAAGCGGGGCCGGGCAGACCCAGTACTTC; CDR3 protein: CASSLRSGAGQTQYF
D gene: .; J gene: TRBJ2-2; clone size: .; V gene: TRBV7-6; CDR3 DNA: TGTGCCAGCAGCATCCGGGACACCCTCACCGGGGAGCTGTTTTTT; CDR3 protein: CASSIRDTLTGELFF
D gene: .; J gene: TRBJ1-1; clone size: few; V gene: TRBV7-7; CDR3 DNA: TGTGCCAGCAGCCCATCGGGGAGCACTGAAGCTTTCTTT; CDR3 protein: CASSPSGSTEAFF
D gene: .; J gene: TRBJ2-3; clone size: many; V gene: TRBV3-1; CDR3 DNA: TGTGCCAGCAGCCAACACCGAGGGCGGCAAGCAGATACGCAGTATTTT; CDR3 protein: CASSQHRGRQADTQYF
D gene: .; J gene: TRBJ2-7; clone size: many; V gene: TRBV5-6; CDR3 DNA: TGTGCCAGCAGCCCAGTAAGGGGGAGCCTCGAGCAGTACTTC; CDR3 protein: CASSPVRGSLEQYF
D gene: TRBD2; J gene: TRBJ2-7; clone size: many; V gene: TRBV20-1; CDR3 DNA: TGCAGTGCTAGAGGCCTATGGGAGGCAGTGACTAGCGGGAGCCCGTACGAGCAGTACTTC; CDR3 protein: CSARGLWEAVTSGSPYEQYF
D gene: TRBD1; J gene: TRBJ1-6; clone size: many; V gene: TRBV20-1; CDR3 DNA: TGCAGTGCTGGGGACAGGGGACCCTATAATTCACCCCTCCACTTT; CDR3 protein: CSAGDRGPYNSPLHF
D gene: .; J gene: TRBJ1-5; clone size: many; V gene: TRBV5-5; CDR3 DNA: TGTGCCAGCAGCCCTGACCCTAATCAGCCCCAGCATTTT; CDR3 protein: CASSPDPNQPQHF
D gene: TRBD1; J gene: TRBJ2-7; clone size: many; V gene: TRBV20-1; CDR3 DNA: TGCAGTGCTACAGGGACAGGCTACGAGCAGTACTTC; CDR3 protein: CSATGTGYEQYF
D gene: TRBD1; J gene: TRBJ1-2; clone size: many; V gene: TRBV7-2; CDR3 DNA: TGTGCCAGCAGCTTAATTAAGGGGGCGGATGGCTACACCTTC; CDR3 protein: CASSLIKGADGYTF
D gene: .; J gene: TRBJ1-5; clone size: many; V gene: TRBV28; CDR3 DNA: TGTGCCAGCAGTCCCGGACGGACCTTCCCTAGCAATCAGCCCCAGCATTTT; CDR3 protein: CASSPGRTFPSNQPQHF
D gene: TRBD1; J gene: TRBJ2-3; clone size: .; V gene: TRBV29-1; CDR3 DNA: TGCAGCGGAGGACAGGGAGACCTCGCAGATACGCAGTATTTT; CDR3 protein: CSGGQGDLADTQYF
D gene: .; J gene: TRBJ2-1; clone size: many; V gene: TRBV11-3; CDR3 DNA: TGTGCCAGCAGCTTGAGTCGGGTCGACGAGCAGTTCTTC; CDR3 protein: CASSLSRVDEQFF
D gene: .; J gene: TRBJ1-5; clone size: many; V gene: TRBV6-2/TRBV6-3; CDR3 DNA: TGTGCCAGCAGTTACCGGCAGAATCAGCCCCAGCATTTT; CDR3 protein: CASSYRQNQPQHF
D gene: .; J gene: TRBJ2-1; clone size: many; V gene: TRBV12-3/TRBV12-4; CDR3 DNA: TGTGCCAGCAGTTTCGAGGGGGGGGGTAGGAATGAGCAGTTCTTC; CDR3 protein: CASSFEGGGRNEQFF
D gene: .; J gene: TRBJ2-7; clone size: many; V gene: TRBV29-1; CDR3 DNA: TGCAGCGTTGAAGATGAGGTGGGCCACGAGCAGTACTTC; CDR3 protein: CSVEDEVGHEQYF
D gene: .; J gene: TRBJ2-5; clone size: many; V gene: TRBV7-2; CDR3 DNA: TGTGCCAGCAGCAGAAACACGAACCAAGAGACCCAGTACTTC; CDR3 protein: CASSRNTNQETQYF
D gene: TRBD2; J gene: TRBJ2-1; clone size: many; V gene: TRBV5-1; CDR3 DNA: TGCGCCAGCAGCCTACTCACTAGCGGGAATTACAATGAGCAGTTCTTC; CDR3 protein: CASSLLTSGNYNEQFF
D gene: .; J gene: TRBJ2-2; clone size: many; V gene: TRBV5-1; CDR3 DNA: TGCGCCAGCAGCTTCCGCCCAGGCACCGGGGAGCTGTTTTTT; CDR3 protein: CASSFRPGTGELFF
D gene: .; J gene: TRBJ1-1; clone size: many; V gene: TRBV5-5; CDR3 DNA: TGTGCCAGCAGCTTTGGCGAAAGGGGTTGGGACACTGAAGCTTTCTTT; CDR3 protein: CASSFGERGWDTEAFF
D gene: .; J gene: TRBJ1-3; clone size: many; V gene: TRBV4-3; CDR3 DNA: TGCGCCAGCAGCCAAGATAGGACAGTCTCTGGAAACACCATATATTTT; CDR3 protein: CASSQDRTVSGNTIYF
D gene: .; J gene: TRBJ1-1; clone size: many; V gene: TRBV20-1; CDR3 DNA: TGCAGTGCTAGAGATGACATTAACACTGAAGCTTTCTTT; CDR3 protein: CSARDDINTEAFF
D gene: TRBD1; J gene: TRBJ2-1; clone size: .; V gene: TRBV7-9; CDR3 DNA: TGTGCCAGCAGCCCAGCCCGACAGGGGGGTAAGAATGAGCAGTTCTTC; CDR3 protein: CASSPARQGGKNEQFF
D gene: .; J gene: TRBJ1-4; clone size: many; V gene: TRBV5-1; CDR3 DNA: TGCGCCAGCAGCTTGGGACAATGGACAGCAACTAATGAAAAACTGTTTTTT; CDR3 protein: CASSLGQWTATNEKLFF
D gene: .; J gene: TRBJ2-6; clone size: .; V gene: TRBV11-3; CDR3 DNA: TGTGCCAGCAGCTCCCCGCCGGCTTTACACCCAAGGTCTGGGGCCAACGTCCTGACTTTC; CDR3 protein: CASSSPPALHPRSGANVLTF
D gene: TRBD1; J gene: TRBJ2-7; clone size: .; V gene: TRBV20-1; CDR3 DNA: TGCTGTGGCGGACAGGCTCGGGGAACCTACGAGCAGTACTTC; CDR3 protein: CCGGQARGTYEQYF
D gene: .; J gene: TRBJ2-7; clone size: many; V gene: TRBV6-1; CDR3 DNA: TGTGCCAGCAGTGAAAACGGGGGCCACGAGCAGTACTTC; CDR3 protein: CASSENGGHEQYF
D gene: .; J gene: TRBJ2-7; clone size: many; V gene: TRBV28; CDR3 DNA: TGTGCCAGCAGTTTCCCGAGGAGGGCTAGCTCCTACGAGCAGTACTTC; CDR3 protein: CASSFPRRASSYEQYF
D gene: .; J gene: TRBJ2-4; clone size: many; V gene: TRBV30; CDR3 DNA: TGTGCCTGGAGTGTACAGGCCCCCCCTCTAGCCAAAAACATTCAGTACTTC; CDR3 protein: CAWSVQAPPLAKNIQYF
D gene: .; J gene: TRBJ1-1; clone size: .; V gene: TRBV6-5; CDR3 DNA: TGTGCCAGCAGTTACTCCCAGGCCGGGGGCACTGAAGCTTTCTTT; CDR3 protein: CASSYSQAGGTEAFF
D gene: .; J gene: TRBJ2-1; clone size: many; V gene: TRBV6-2/TRBV6-3; CDR3 DNA: TGTGCCAGCAGAGCGGACAGTAGCTCCTACAATGAGCAGTTCTTC; CDR3 protein: CASRADSSSYNEQFF
D gene: .; J gene: TRBJ1-4; clone size: many; V gene: TRBV5-5; CDR3 DNA: TGTGCCAGCAGCACAACAGGCTCCAATGAAAAACTGTTTTTT; CDR3 protein: CASSTTGSNEKLFF
D gene: .; J gene: TRBJ1-1; clone size: many; V gene: TRBV20-1; CDR3 DNA: TGCAGTGTCATAGGTGGGGCAGGCAACACTGAAGCTTTCTTT; CDR3 protein: CSVIGGAGNTEAFF
D gene: TRBD1; J gene: TRBJ1-1; clone size: few; V gene: TRBV6-4; CDR3 DNA: TGTGCCAGCAGTCCCGACAGGGATCCTTCCGAAGCTTTCTTT; CDR3 protein: CASSPDRDPSEAFF
D gene: TRBD2; J gene: TRBJ2-7; clone size: many; V gene: TRBV20-1; CDR3 DNA: TGCAGTGCTAGAGTACCTAGCGGACCTTCCTACGAGCAGTACTTC; CDR3 protein: CSARVPSGPSYEQYF
D gene: TRBD2; J gene: TRBJ2-1; clone size: many; V gene: TRBV10-3; CDR3 DNA: TGTGCCATCAGGGGACTAGCGGGCTCCTACAATGAGCAGTTCTTC; CDR3 protein: CAIRGLAGSYNEQFF
D gene: TRBD2; J gene: TRBJ2-2; clone size: .; V gene: TRBV7-9; CDR3 DNA: TGTGCCCCAAGGGAGGGGCTATCGAACACCGGGGAGCTGTTTTTT; CDR3 protein: CAPREGLSNTGELFF
D gene: .; J gene: TRBJ2-1; clone size: many; V gene: TRBV12-3/TRBV12-4; CDR3 DNA: TGTGCCAGCAGTTGGGGATCTGGGGAGCAGTTCTTC; CDR3 protein: CASSWGSGEQFF
D gene: .; J gene: TRBJ2-6; clone size: many; V gene: TRBV7-6; CDR3 DNA: TGTGCCAGCAGCTTACTTAGTAACCCAAGCTCTGGGGCCAACGTCCTGACTTTC; CDR3 protein: CASSLLSNPSSGANVLTF
D gene: TRBD1; J gene: TRBJ2-4; clone size: many; V gene: TRBV4-1; CDR3 DNA: TGCGCCAGCAGCCAAACCCTCGACAGGGTGAAAAACATTCAGTACTTC; CDR3 protein: CASSQTLDRVKNIQYF
D gene: TRBD2; J gene: TRBJ2-1; clone size: many; V gene: TRBV29-1; CDR3 DNA: TGCAGCGTTGGTAAGACTAGCGGGGGAGAGCAGTTCTTC; CDR3 protein: CSVGKTSGGEQFF
D gene: .; J gene: TRBJ2-3; clone size: many; V gene: TRBV5-1; CDR3 DNA: TGCGCCAGCAGCTTGGCCGCGGCAGGGGAGGTAGATACGCAGTATTTT; CDR3 protein: CASSLAAAGEVDTQYF
D gene: .; J gene: TRBJ2-1; clone size: many; V gene: TRBV5-1; CDR3 DNA: TGCGCCAGCAGCTTGTCTTTTAATGAGCAGTTCTTC; CDR3 protein: CASSLSFNEQFF
D gene: TRBD1; J gene: TRBJ1-4; clone size: many; V gene: TRBV7-9; CDR3 DNA: TGTGCCAGCAGCCCCCCCGGGACAGGGTATGAAAAACTGTTTTTT; CDR3 protein: CASSPPGTGYEKLFF